This TCR beta chain appears in the sequencing data of a study of blood T cell repertoires in COVID-19. Overall study: The samples span acute and convalescent COVID-19 from the United States, Italy and Spain. In each case, the material was cDNA or gDNA derived from T cells, B-cell-depleted T cells, or PBMCs.

Germline-derived CDR1 and CDR2 are MNHNS and SASEGT. This CDR3 has 16 amino acids. Trimming shortened V by 3 bases and J by 4 bases, and 19 bases separated the two germline ends. In the authors' workflow: Amplification of reference gene primers was used by the study to estimate nucleated cell counts. Clones were read by immunoSEQ multiplex PCR, and TCRdb kept only the in-frame ones, dropping some. The V and J calls and clone size come from that table; D and trimming were worked out from the DNA. The sample has about 92,000 clones, about three quarters seen once. Source material: peripheral blood. The receptor was isolated from a man aged 50 to 60 who had recovered from COVID-19. This chain uses TRBV6-1 with TRBJ2-7, with D possibly being TRBD1 (6 bases). This CDR3 is CASSDRFRQGSYEQYF. CDR3 DNA: TGTGCCAGCAGTGACCGTTTCCGCCAGGGGAGTTACGAGCAGTACTTC.